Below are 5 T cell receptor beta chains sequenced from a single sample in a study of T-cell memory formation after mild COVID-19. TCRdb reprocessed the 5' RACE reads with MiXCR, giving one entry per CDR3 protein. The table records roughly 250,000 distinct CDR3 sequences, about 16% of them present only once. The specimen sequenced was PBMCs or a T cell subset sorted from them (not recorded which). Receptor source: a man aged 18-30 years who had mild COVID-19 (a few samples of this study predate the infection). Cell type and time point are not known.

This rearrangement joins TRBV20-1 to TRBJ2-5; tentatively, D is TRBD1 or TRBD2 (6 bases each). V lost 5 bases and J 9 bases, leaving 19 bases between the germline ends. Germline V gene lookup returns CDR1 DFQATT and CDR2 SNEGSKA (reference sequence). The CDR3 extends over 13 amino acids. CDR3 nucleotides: TGCAGTGCTCGAGGGGGGCAGGCCCGGGCCCAGTACTTC. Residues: CSARGGQARAQYF.

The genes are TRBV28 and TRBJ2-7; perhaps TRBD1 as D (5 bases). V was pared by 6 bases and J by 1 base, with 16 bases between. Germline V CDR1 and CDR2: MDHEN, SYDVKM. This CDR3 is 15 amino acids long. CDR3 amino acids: CASRSTGSGSYEQYF. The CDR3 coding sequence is TGTGCCAGCAGATCCACAGGTTCAGGGTCCTACGAGCAGTACTTC.

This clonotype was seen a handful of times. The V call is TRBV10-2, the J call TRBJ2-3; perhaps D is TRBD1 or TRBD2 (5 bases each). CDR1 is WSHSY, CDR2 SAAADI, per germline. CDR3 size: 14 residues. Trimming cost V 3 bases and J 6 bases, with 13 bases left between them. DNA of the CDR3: TGCGCCAGCAGTGATGGGACCTCGGGCGATACGCAGTATTTT. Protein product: CASSDGTSGDTQYF.

CDR3 amino acids: CASSERQGPWETQYF. Written as DNA, the CDR3 is TGTGCCAGCAGCGAAAGACAGGGGCCCTGGGAGACCCAGTACTTC. The rearrangement uses TRBV25-1 and TRBJ2-5, with 8 nucleotides matching TRBD1. The CDR3 covers 15 residues. The V segment lost 6 bases and the J segment 5 bases; nucleotides outside the gene matches: 11. Looked up from germline, CDR1 is MGHDK and CDR2 is SYGVNS.

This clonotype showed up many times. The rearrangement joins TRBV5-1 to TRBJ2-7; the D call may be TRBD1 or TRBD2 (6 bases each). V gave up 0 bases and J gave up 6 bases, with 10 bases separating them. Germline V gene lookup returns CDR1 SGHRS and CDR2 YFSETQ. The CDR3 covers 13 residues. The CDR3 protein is CASSLAGGSEQYV. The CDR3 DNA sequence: TGCGCCAGCAGCTTGGCCGGGGGCTCCGAGCAGTACGTC.